The entry below describes one T cell receptor beta chain. Its antigen is not known. This entry is derived from a study of cytomegalovirus exposure and HLA in healthy donors. Study-wide results and limits: An analysis that was carried out later associated 16,951 TCR beta sequences with HLA alleles at 0.05 false discovery rate. Among TCR beta chains, those listed as cytomegalovirus-associated numbered over 150. Later on, an analysis found that several of the most significant clusters appeared to be linked to common viral pathogens, which included parvovirus B19. Highly shared sequence variants in one cluster were likely a sequencing artifact.

The CDR3 runs to 14 residues. The V gene's germline CDR1 is SEHNR and CDR2 FQNEAQ (reference sequence). V was pared by 0 bases and J by 8 bases, with 13 bases between. Primers included in the PCR were 60 Vbeta and 13 Jbeta primers. TCRdb keeps only in-frame clones here, not all; method: immunoSEQ multiplex PCR. The profile shows 150,000 to 200,000 clones, about four fifths of them singletons. Sequenced material: PBMCs. This rearrangement joins TRBV7-9 to TRBJ1-2; D is unresolved. This clonotype originated in a woman in her 40s in good health and CMV-seronegative. CDR3 DNA sequence: TGTGCCAGCAGCTTAGCTGAGGTGGGGAGCGGCTACACCTTC. This encodes CASSLAEVGSGYTF.